This T cell receptor beta chain derives from a study of blood T cell repertoires in COVID-19. This CDR3 spans 13 amino acids. Per the germline V gene, CDR1 is SSHAT and CDR2 is FNYEAQ (reference sequence). For this clone: Compared with germline, one end of the junction differs, possibly owing to a read error.

The method was immunoSEQ multiplex PCR; TCRdb's version includes in-frame clones alone and lacks a portion of them. The table lists tens of thousands of clones, roughly 89% of them singletons. This clonotype was sampled from a man aged 30 to 45 with acute or convalescent COVID-19. What was sequenced was peripheral blood. This chain links TRBV7-7 with TRBJ1-1; D may be TRBD1 (6 bases). The CDR3 DNA reads as TGTGCTAGCAGCCCCCAGGGGTCCACTGAAGCTTTCTTT. Its translation: CASSPQGSTEAFF.